This is a list of T cell receptor beta chains from one sample in a study of blood T cell repertoires in COVID-19. Some clones are missing from TCRdb's copy, which holds only in-frame ones; the method was immunoSEQ multiplex PCR. The data hold over 120,000 clones, with 84% observed a single time. The source material was peripheral blood. The receptor source for this set is a human donor in a cohort sampled during active COVID-19. CDR3s include the opening cysteine and the closing phenylalanine or tryptophan. D genes are given only for firm matches. A row's size may be missing; if present it is once, few, many or a size class.

TRBJ1-2,TRBV16,once,-,CASSLTGIPSYTF,TGTGCCAGCAGTCTTACGGGGATTCCGAGCTACACCTTC
TRBJ1-2,TRBV7-2,-,TRBD1,CASSYRDRAQGYTF,TGTGCCAGCAGCTACCGGGACAGGGCCCAGGGCTACACCTTC
TRBJ1-5,TRBV19,few,-,CASSTQGGNQPQHF,TGTGCCAGTAGTACCCAGGGCGGCAATCAGCCCCAGCATTTT
TRBJ2-1,TRBV7-2,-,TRBD1,CASRGQTAYNEQFF,TGTGCCAGCAGGGGACAGACAGCATACAATGAGCAGTTCTTC
TRBJ2-1,TRBV10-3,-,TRBD2,CAISESQASGGDYNEQFF,TGTGCCATCAGTGAGTCCCAGGCTAGCGGGGGTGATTACAATGAGCAGTTCTTC
TRBJ2-2,TRBV3-1/TRBV3-2,-,TRBD1,CASSPRQGSTGELFF,TGTGCCAGCAGCCCAAGACAGGGATCCACCGGGGAGCTGTTTTTT
TRBJ2-2,TRBV6-2/TRBV6-3,-,-,CASSVGRGELFF,TGTGCCAGCAGTGTCGGGAGAGGGGAGCTGTTTTTT
TRBJ1-1,TRBV19,-,-,CASSEVQGATEAFF,TGTGCCAGTAGTGAGGTGCAGGGCGCCACTGAAGCTTTCTTT
TRBJ2-5,TRBV19,-,TRBD1,CASGLTGLETQYF,TGTGCCAGTGGCTTGACAGGGCTAGAGACCCAGTACTTC
TRBJ2-1,TRBV2,-,TRBD2,CASSKGTSGTHEQFF,TGTGCCAGCAGTAAGGGGACTAGCGGGACGCATGAGCAGTTCTTC
TRBJ1-1,TRBV11-3,-,TRBD1,CASGGRDRGDTEAFF,TGTGCCAGCGGGGGTAGGGACAGGGGAGACACTGAAGCTTTCTTT
TRBJ1-2,TRBV7-2,few,-,CASSLGRFNYGYTF,TGTGCCAGCAGCTTGGGCCGATTTAACTATGGCTACACCTTC
TRBJ2-1,TRBV14,-,-,CASSQRGSSYNEQFF,TGTGCCAGCAGCCAACGGGGAAGCTCCTACAATGAGCAGTTCTTC
TRBJ2-2,TRBV9,-,-,CASSHGPGRGTGELFF,TGTGCCAGCAGCCACGGCCCGGGGAGAGGAACCGGGGAGCTGTTTTTT
TRBJ1-2,TRBV7-9,-,-,CASSHNRANYGYTF,TGTGCCAGCAGCCACAACAGGGCTAACTATGGCTACACCTTC
TRBJ2-2,TRBV11-2,-,TRBD2,CASSPLRGLAGGTGELFF,TGTGCCAGCAGCCCCCTACGTGGACTAGCGGGGGGCACCGGGGAGCTGTTTTTT
TRBJ2-3,TRBV28,-,-,CASRSTGTSTDTQYF,TGTGCCAGCAGGTCAACCGGGACAAGCACAGATACGCAGTATTTT
TRBJ2-5,TRBV7-2,-,TRBD1,CASSLNRGETQYF,TGTGCCAGCAGCTTAAACAGGGGGGAGACCCAGTACTTC
TRBJ1-4,TRBV5-8,once,TRBD1,CASSFRTGVIGKLFF,TGTGCCAGCAGCTTTCGGACAGGGGTAATCGGAAAACTGTTTTTT
TRBJ1-2,TRBV19,-,-,CATTGSYGYTF,TGTGCCACCACAGGGAGCTATGGCTACACCTTC
TRBJ1-6,TRBV2,-,TRBD1,CASTELGGQGYSPLHF,TGTGCCAGCACCGAACTGGGGGGACAGGGATATTCACCCCTCCACTTT
TRBJ2-7,TRBV5-1,-,-,CASSPSGTYEQYF,TGCGCCAGCAGCCCATCAGGCACCTACGAGCAGTACTTC
TRBJ1-1,TRBV23-1,-,-,CASSRRAENTEAFF,TGCGCCAGCAGTCGCAGGGCGGAGAACACTGAAGCTTTCTTT
TRBJ1-4,TRBV7-6,-,-,CASSLATATNEKLFF,TGTGCCAGCAGCTTAGCCACAGCAACTAATGAAAAACTGTTTTTT
TRBJ2-1,TRBV10-3,-,TRBD2,CAISESVTSGDNEQFF,TGTGCCATCAGTGAGTCTGTGACTAGCGGGGACAATGAGCAGTTCTTC
TRBJ2-2,TRBV29-1,-,-,CSVEARGLNTGELFF,TGCAGCGTTGAAGCCAGGGGCTTGAACACCGGGGAGCTGTTTTTT
TRBJ1-3,TRBV6-5,-,-,CASSNSARAGNTIYF,TGTGCCAGCAGCAACAGCGCCAGGGCTGGAAACACCATATATTTT
TRBJ1-4,TRBV18,-,TRBD1,CASSPTGGEKLFF,TGTGCCAGCTCACCGACAGGGGGAGAAAAACTGTTTTTT
TRBJ2-1,TRBV11-3,-,-,CASSSIGASRGEQFF,TGTGCCAGCAGCTCGATAGGAGCGTCTAGGGGTGAGCAGTTCTTC
TRBJ2-3,TRBV11-3,few,-,CASSANSGSTDTQYF,TGTGCCAGCAGCGCCAACAGCGGAAGCACAGATACGCAGTATTTT
TRBJ1-1,TRBV5-1,few,TRBD1,CASSPGTGGSRSEAFF,TGCGCCAGCAGCCCCGGGACAGGGGGCTCGAGAAGTGAAGCTTTCTTT
TRBJ2-1,TRBV11-1,-,TRBD1,CASSPRGQERINEQFF,TGTGCCAGCAGCCCCCGTGGACAGGAAAGAATCAATGAGCAGTTCTTC
TRBJ2-3,TRBV2,-,-,CASRLRQVADTQYF,TGTGCCAGCAGACTCCGACAGGTTGCAGATACGCAGTATTTT
TRBJ1-2,TRBV5-6,-,TRBD1,CASSIGQGGYGYTF,TGTGCCAGCAGCATAGGACAGGGGGGTTATGGCTACACCTTC
TRBJ2-3,TRBV28,-,TRBD1,CALSQGAEDTQYF,TGTGCATTATCGCAGGGGGCAGAAGATACGCAGTATTTT
TRBJ1-6,TRBV27,few,-,CASSFGNSPLHF,TGTGCCAGCAGTTTCGGTAATTCACCCCTCCACTTT
TRBJ2-3,TRBV21-1,-,-,CASSKDGRGTDTQYF,TGTGCCAGCAGCAAAGACGGGAGAGGGACAGATACGCAGTATTTT
TRBJ2-5,TRBV19,-,TRBD2,CASSSGLGTQYF,TGTGCCAGTTCTAGCGGCCTGGGGACCCAGTACTTC
TRBJ1-3,TRBV11-1,-,-,CASSPGQLRGNTIYF,TGTGCCAGCAGCCCCGGACAGTTGCGTGGAAACACCATATATTTT
TRBJ2-3,TRBV5-6,-,-,CASSLIVGGTDTQYF,TGTGCCAGCAGCTTAATAGTCGGAGGCACAGATACGCAGTATTTT
TRBJ2-2,TRBV30,-,-,CAWKQWDTGELFF,TGTGCCTGGAAACAGTGGGACACCGGGGAGCTGTTTTTT
TRBJ1-2,TRBV24-1,-,TRBD1,CATSAQGAGGYTF,TGTGCCACCAGTGCCCAGGGGGCGGGTGGCTACACCTTC
TRBJ2-3,TRBV7-2,-,-,CASSLVALGKGSTQYF,TGTGCCAGCAGCTTAGTGGCCCTGGGAAAGGGGTCTACGCAGTATTTT
TRBJ1-2,TRBV25-1,-,-,CASSGRRLDGYTF,TGTGCCAGCAGTGGGAGGAGATTAGACGGCTACACCTTC
TRBJ2-7,TRBV7-2,-,TRBD1,CASSFGQGKYEQYF,TGTGCCAGCAGCTTCGGACAGGGGAAGTACGAGCAGTACTTC
TRBJ1-3,TRBV4-3,once,TRBD1,CASSQDLQGKPGNTIYF,TGCGCCAGCAGCCAAGACCTACAGGGGAAGCCTGGAAACACCATATATTTT
TRBJ1-1,TRBV25-1,-,-,CASNQVGNTEAFF,TGTGCCAGCAACCAGGTGGGGAACACTGAAGCTTTCTTT
TRBJ1-2,TRBV2,-,-,CASRGQSRGYTF,TGTGCCAGCAGAGGACAGTCCCGGGGCTACACCTTC
TRBJ1-1,TRBV7-6,-,-,CASSWRGNTEAFF,TGTGCCAGCAGCTGGAGGGGGAACACTGAAGCTTTCTTT
TRBJ2-3,TRBV6-5,-,-,CASPSSTSTDTQYF,TGTGCCAGCCCTTCGTCTACTAGCACAGATACGCAGTATTTT
TRBJ1-4,TRBV9,-,TRBD1,CASSPRQGGNEKLFF,TGTGCCAGCAGCCCCCGACAGGGTGGGAATGAAAAACTGTTTTTT
TRBJ1-5,TRBV5-6,-,-,CASSLGHGWSVGNQPQHF,TGTGCCAGCAGCTTGGGACATGGTTGGTCGGTCGGCAATCAGCCCCAGCATTTT
TRBJ1-5,TRBV4-3,-,-,CASSQELRTGYQPQHF,TGCGCCAGCAGCCAAGAACTACGGACGGGGTATCAGCCCCAGCATTTT
TRBJ1-2,TRBV12-3/TRBV12-4,-,-,CASSFGGVGYTF,TGTGCCAGCAGTTTTGGGGGGGTAGGCTACACCTTC
TRBJ2-5,TRBV14,-,-,CASSPEEWETQYF,TGTGCCAGCAGCCCAGAGGAGTGGGAGACCCAGTACTTC
TRBJ2-2,TRBV18,once,-,CASSQGTPGRELFF,TGTGCCAGCTCACAGGGGACACCTGGCCGGGAGCTGTTTTTT
TRBJ1-4,TRBV10-3,-,TRBD1,CAISESPGGEKLFF,TGTGCCATCAGTGAGTCCCCAGGGGGTGAAAAACTGTTTTTT
TRBJ1-1,TRBV7-9,once,-,CASKMGHQNTEAFF,TGTGCCAGCAAAATGGGACACCAGAACACTGAAGCTTTCTTT